These 28 T cell receptor beta chains were all obtained from the same sample, sequenced in a study of shared clonotypes between healthy human individuals. This table comes from immunoSEQ multiplex PCR, and its TCRdb copy is limited to in-frame clones, with some not included. The sample holds 2 million to 2.5 million clones; about 95% are singletons and the top ten take 0.85% to 1.3%. CD8 cells classed as naive were CD45RO-negative and positively selected for CCR7, excluding terminally differentiated effector memory CD45RA+ cells. The sequenced sample was naive CD8+ T cells sorted from blood. The receptors here all came from a man between 18 and 35 years old in good health.

The chain has TRBV5-5 and TRBJ2-7; D is unresolved. Trimming took off 0 bases at V and 3 bases at J, with 10 bases between the two ends. This CDR3 region has 14 residues. The germline V gene has CDR1 SGHKS and CDR2 YYEKEE (reference sequence). For the CDR3, the DNA is TGTGCCAGCAGCTTGGTTCCGGACGGCTACGAGCAGTACTTC. This sequence encodes CASSLVPDGYEQYF.

In the case of this clone: This CDR3 is also generated by other DNA sequences in the sample. V is TRBV4-3 and J is TRBJ2-2, with D uncertain. The germline gives CDR1 LGHNA, CDR2 YSLEER. V shed 0 bases and J shed 1 base, with 6 bases lying between them. The CDR3 consists of 15 residues. Here the CDR3 DNA reads TGCGCCAGCAGCCAAGATCTCTTGAACACCGGGGAGCTGTTTTTT. Protein: CASSQDLLNTGELFF.

The chain carries TRBV7-9 and TRBJ1-4; D remains unclear. Trimming took 1 base from V and 3 from J, leaving 12 bases between them. The CDR3 extends over 16 amino acids. CDR1 and CDR2 from the germline V gene are SEHNR and FQNEAQ (reference sequence). Here the CDR3 reads CASSLGVDTSNEKLFF. CDR3 bases: TGTGCCAGCAGCTTAGGGGTTGACACCTCTAATGAAAAACTGTTTTTT.

The rearrangement uses TRBV27 and TRBJ2-2; the match to TRBD1 covers 9 bases. With V trimmed by 6 bases and J by 4 bases, 12 bases remained unmatched. Germline V gene lookup returns CDR1 MNHEY and CDR2 SMNVEV (reference sequence). The CDR3 is 17 residues long. CDR3 DNA: TGTGCCAGCAGCCGACGGACAGGGGAAAGGAGCACCGGGGAGCTGTTTTTT. Translated: CASSRRTGERSTGELFF.

The rearrangement links TRBV6-6 to TRBJ2-7, with 7 positions matching TRBD2. Germline lookup yields CDR1 MNHNY and CDR2 SVGAGI (reference sequence). Trimming removed 2 bases from V and 5 bases from J; junction bases left unmatched: 12. This CDR3 is 16 amino acids long. In DNA, the CDR3 is TGTGCCAGCAGTTACCCACCCTGGGAGGGACGGGACGAGCAGTACTTC. Translated: CASSYPPWEGRDEQYF.

A single count supports this clone. This chain connects TRBV5-1 to TRBJ2-2; TRBD1 matches at 11 bases. The CDR3 spans 19 residues. V trimming: 6 bases; J trimming: 4 bases; junction bases outside the gene matches: 17. The germline V gene encodes CDR1 SGHRS and CDR2 YFSETQ. The CDR3: CASIPGKPGQGVSTGELFF. CDR3 DNA sequence: TGCGCCAGCATTCCTGGAAAACCGGGACAGGGGGTTAGCACCGGGGAGCTGTTTTTT.

The V call is TRBV6-5, the J call TRBJ2-2; D might be TRBD1 or TRBD2, each matching 7 bases. V was shortened by 4 bases and J by 2 bases, with 14 bases between the two germline ends. The CDR3 is 16 residues long. The V gene's germline CDR1 is MNHEY and CDR2 SVGAGI. In DNA form, the CDR3 reads TGTGCCAGCAGTTTGGGGAGGGGGCTCAACACCGGGGAGCTGTTTTTT. This codes for CASSLGRGLNTGELFF.

This CDR3 reads CASSSVLNGANEKLFF. As DNA, the CDR3 is TGTGCCAGCAGCTCCGTCCTCAACGGAGCTAATGAAAAACTGTTTTTT. The chain recombines TRBV11-2 with TRBJ1-4; D call uncertain. V was pared by 4 bases and J by 3 bases, with 15 bases between. Germline assignment: CDR1 SGHAT and CDR2 FQNNGV. The CDR3 is 16 amino acids.

On this clone itself: Other DNA sequences from this sample encode an identical CDR3 as well. The chain is built from TRBV7-9 and TRBJ1-2; D gene unclear. Between the trimmed V and J ends, which lost 1 base and 4 bases, there was a span of 4 bases. This CDR3 contains 12 residues. CDR1 and CDR2 from the germline V gene are SEHNR and FQNEAQ (reference sequence). The CDR3 here is CASSLGGYGYTF. The CDR3 region has the DNA TGTGCCAGCAGCTTAGGAGGCTATGGCTACACCTTC.

The CDR3 nucleotides are TGTGCCAGCGACGCGGTCACAGGGAAGAAAGGGACCTACGAGCAGTACTTC. As protein: CASDAVTGKKGTYEQYF. The gene calls are TRBV2 and TRBJ2-7, with D possibly matching TRBD1 (6 bases). The V gene lost 8 bases and the J gene lost 2 bases, with 25 bases spanning the gap. This CDR3 region has 17 residues. CDR1 and CDR2 (germline): SNHLY, FYNNEI.

The rearrangement links TRBV7-6 to TRBJ2-7; D uncertain. V was pared by 5 bases and J by 2 bases, with 13 bases between. The CDR3 runs to 14 residues. The germline gives CDR1 SGHVS, CDR2 FNYEAQ. CDR3 in amino acids: CASSPLTDTYEQYF. Written as DNA, the CDR3 is TGTGCCAGCAGCCCCTTAACAGATACCTACGAGCAGTACTTC.

The chain couples TRBV9 to TRBJ1-2; 7 bases fit TRBD1. Germline assignment: CDR1 SGDLS and CDR2 YYNGEE. The ends lost 4 bases at V and 0 bases at J; junction bases unmatched: 9. This CDR3 has 16 amino acids. Here the CDR3 DNA reads TGTGCCAGCAGCCCGACAGGGATGGGTGCTAACTATGGCTACACCTTC. Protein product: CASSPTGMGANYGYTF.

A note on this clone: The sample holds other DNA sequences that translate to the same CDR3. The rearrangement joins TRBV5-1 to TRBJ2-2, with D possibly matching TRBD2 (5 bases). The V and J ends lost 1 base and 0 bases respectively, with 7 bases between them. The CDR3 covers 15 residues. The germline V gene encodes CDR1 SGHRS and CDR2 YFSETQ. The CDR3 protein is CASSLSRANTGELFF. DNA for the CDR3: TGCGCCAGCAGCTTGTCGCGGGCGAACACCGGGGAGCTGTTTTTT. Complete variable domain (other parts from reference TRBV5-1 and TRBJ2-2): KAGVTQTPRYLIKTRGQQVTLSCSPISGHRSVSWYQQTPGQGLQFLFEYFSETQRNKGNFPGRFSGRQFSNSRSEMNVSTLELGDSALYLCASSLSRANTGELFFGEGSRLTVL.

On this clone: The identical CDR3 is also encoded by other nucleotide sequences in the sample. The V call is TRBV27, the J call TRBJ1-1; D uncertain. CDR1 MNHEY and CDR2 SMNVEV come from the germline V gene (reference sequence). This CDR3 has 13 residues. Trimming removed 3 bases from V and 0 bases from J, with 5 bases in between. In nucleotides, the CDR3 is TGTGCCAGCAGTTTTGCCTTGAACACTGAAGCTTTCTTT. It translates to CASSFALNTEAFF.

V is TRBV9 and J is TRBJ1-2; D not certain. The CDR3 is 17 residues long. Germline CDR1 SGDLS, CDR2 YYNGEE. Trimming removed 4 bases from V and 7 bases from J, with 26 bases in between. The CDR3 region is CASSPGELSRRTLGYTF. Written as DNA, the CDR3 is TGTGCCAGCAGCCCCGGGGAGCTGTCAAGGAGGACTCTTGGCTACACCTTC.

This clone has a single count. The CDR3 spells CASSYSQSGDEQFF. For the CDR3, the DNA is TGTGCCAGCAGTTACTCCCAGTCTGGAGATGAGCAGTTCTTC. The chain is built from TRBV6-5 and TRBJ2-1; no firm D call. V lost 0 bases, J lost 8 bases, and 11 bases lay in between. From germline, CDR1 is MNHEY and CDR2 SVGAGI. The CDR3 is 14 residues long.

J is TRBJ1-4 and V is TRBV21-1. TRBV21-1 is a listed pseudogene. The CDR3 contains 19 residues. The CDR3 DNA reads as TGTGCCAGCAGCCCCCACCCGCAGCCGAACGTGGCAACTAATGAAAAACTGTTTTTT. This translates into CASSPHPQPNVATNEKLFF.

With regard to this clone: An end of the junction does not agree with germline; a read error may underlie this. Other DNA sequences in the same sample also yield this CDR3. This chain joins TRBV7-2 and TRBJ2-7, with 9 bases fitting TRBD2. The CDR3 runs 14 residues. CDR1 is SGHTA, CDR2 FQGNSA, per germline. CDR3 sequence (DNA): TGTGCCAGCAGCCTAGCGGGGCCCTCCTACGAGCAGTACTTC. Protein: CASSLAGPSYEQYF. Variable domain in full (rest from reference TRBV7-2 and TRBJ2-7): GAGVSQSPSNKVTEKGKDVELRCDPISGHTALYWYRQSLGQGLEFLIYFQGNSAPDKSGLPSDRFSAERTGGSVSTLTIQRTQQEDSAVYLCASSLAGPSYEQYFGPGTRLTVT.

The chain couples TRBV27 to TRBJ2-1, with a weak D call TRBD2 (6 bases). The germline V gene has CDR1 MNHEY and CDR2 SMNVEV (reference sequence). CDR3 length: 16 amino acids. Trimming took off 3 bases at V and 5 bases at J, with 17 bases between the two ends. In nucleotides, the CDR3 is TGTGCCAGCAGTTTTATTGGCGGGATTCTTAACAATGAGCAGTTCTTC. It encodes CASSFIGGILNNEQFF.

The chain uses TRBV7-9 and TRBJ2-7; tentatively, D is TRBD1 (6 bases). The CDR3 spans 15 residues. From germline, CDR1 is SEHNR and CDR2 FQNEAQ (reference sequence). With 6 bases removed from V and 0 bases from J, the gap between germline ends came to 15 bases. In DNA form, the CDR3 reads TGTGCCAGCAGTTCTACAGGGAAGAGCTCCTACGAGCAGTACTTC. Its translation is CASSSTGKSSYEQYF.

This chain uses TRBV9 with TRBJ2-5, with 8 positions matching TRBD2. Trimming removed 3 bases from V and 4 bases from J; junction bases left unmatched: 14. Germline CDR1 is SGDLS and CDR2 is YYNGEE. CDR3 length: 17 amino acids. DNA for the CDR3: TGTGCCAGCAGCGGGACCGTCGGGAGGGCCGCGGGAGAGACCCAGTACTTC. This codes for CASSGTVGRAAGETQYF.

The CDR3 sequence: CASDTGANYGYTF. CDR3 DNA: TGTGCCAGTGACACAGGAGCTAACTATGGCTACACCTTC. J is TRBJ1-2 and V is TRBV2, with D possibly TRBD1 on 5 matching bases. Germline V gene sequence: CDR1 SNHLY, CDR2 FYNNEI. This CDR3 comprises 13 residues. V was pared by 9 bases and J by 0 bases, with 11 bases between.

For this clone: Other DNA sequences of this sample code for an identical CDR3. The rearrangement joins TRBV27 to TRBJ1-3, with D unresolved. This CDR3 region has 14 residues. CDR1 and CDR2 (germline): MNHEY, SMNVEV (reference sequence). V was clipped by 0 bases and J by 0 bases, with 3 bases between them. CDR3 nucleotides: TGTGCCAGCAGTTTATCTCTCTCTGGAAACACCATATATTTT. This gives the protein CASSLSLSGNTIYF.

This clone appeared a single time. J is TRBJ1-1 and V is TRBV29-1; perhaps TRBD1 as D (5 bases). Germline V gene sequence: CDR1 SQVTM, CDR2 ANQGSEA. V shed 3 bases and J shed 1 base, with 15 bases lying between them. This CDR3 region has 15 residues. CDR3 sequence (DNA): TGCAGCGTTGATCTTCGGGGCTGGGCGAACACTGAAGCTTTCTTT. Its protein product is CSVDLRGWANTEAFF.

V gene TRBV2 combines with J gene TRBJ1-1; D unresolved. V lost 8 bases to trimming and J lost 4 bases, with 20 bases between them. The CDR3 has 15 residues. The germline V gene has CDR1 SNHLY and CDR2 FYNNEI. CDR3 nucleotides: TGTGCCAGCGAGGCCGGGAGAGGGAGTTTCACTGAAGCTTTCTTT. Protein product: CASEAGRGSFTEAFF.

The chain couples TRBV2 to TRBJ1-2, with TRBD1 matching 7 bases. V trimming: 7 bases; J trimming: 8 bases; junction bases outside the gene matches: 10. CDR1 and CDR2 from the germline V gene are SNHLY and FYNNEI. The CDR3 contains 13 residues. CDR3 sequence reads: CASIGRGFSGYTF. DNA of the CDR3: TGTGCCAGCATCGGCAGGGGGTTCAGCGGCTACACCTTC.

Remarks on this clone: Other DNA sequences of this sample code for an identical CDR3. V and J are TRBV5-1 and TRBJ2-1, with a possible D match to TRBD2 (5 bases). V dropped 1 base and J dropped 4 bases, with 6 bases sitting between them. The CDR3 covers 13 residues. The germline CDR1 and CDR2 sequences are SGHRS and YFSETQ. CDR3 sequence (DNA): TGCGCCAGCAGCTTGCGGGGATACAATGAGCAGTTCTTC. As protein: CASSLRGYNEQFF.

Comments on this clone: Other DNA variants within this sample encode the same CDR3. In DNA form, the CDR3 reads TGTGCCAGCAGCAGAGAGACCCAGTACTTC. Amino acid sequence: CASSRETQYF. The V gene is TRBV25-1, the J gene TRBJ2-5, with D unresolved. Trimming took 6 bases from V and 4 from J, leaving 3 bases between them. The germline CDR1 and CDR2 sequences are MGHDK and SYGVNS. The length of the CDR3 is 10 residues.